These T cell receptor beta chains were read from a single sample in a study of blood T cell repertoires in COVID-19. The protocol was immunoSEQ multiplex PCR, while the TCRdb copy is restricted to in-frame clones and leaves out a portion. The sample carries about 87,000 clones, 86% recorded once. Sequencing used peripheral blood. Receptor source: a human donor in a cohort sampled during active COVID-19. CDR3s include the opening cysteine and the closing phenylalanine or tryptophan. D genes are given only for firm matches. Size is stated for part of the rows, as once, few or many counts, or as a class when the clone is expanded.

j_gene: TRBJ2-6
d_gene: -
v_gene: TRBV7-6
abundance: -
CDR3nt: TGTGCCAGCAGCTTAGGCGAGGGGGCCAACGTCCTGACTTTC
CDR3aa: CASSLGEGANVLTF

j_gene: TRBJ2-7
d_gene: TRBD2
v_gene: TRBV15
abundance: -
CDR3nt: TGTGCCACCAGCAGTCATGGGACTAGCGGGAGTTTGGAGCAGTACTTC
CDR3aa: CATSSHGTSGSLEQYF

j_gene: TRBJ1-1
d_gene: -
v_gene: TRBV5-1
abundance: -
CDR3nt: TGCGCCAGCAGCTTGGCTGGGGGCGGCGGTGAAGCTTTCTTT
CDR3aa: CASSLAGGGGEAFF

j_gene: TRBJ1-1
d_gene: -
v_gene: TRBV10-2
abundance: -
CDR3nt: TGCGCCAGCGGGGAGGGCCCTGAAGCTTTCTTT
CDR3aa: CASGEGPEAFF

j_gene: TRBJ1-6
d_gene: TRBD1
v_gene: TRBV16
abundance: -
CDR3nt: TGTGCCAGCAGCCAACGACAGGGCGATAATTCACCCCTCCACTTT
CDR3aa: CASSQRQGDNSPLHF

j_gene: TRBJ2-2
d_gene: -
v_gene: TRBV30
abundance: -
CDR3nt: TGTGCCTGGAGTGTATCCAGCACCGGGGAGCTGTTTTTT
CDR3aa: CAWSVSSTGELFF

j_gene: TRBJ2-5
d_gene: -
v_gene: TRBV6-5
abundance: -
CDR3nt: TGTGCCAGCAGTTACTCGAACCCCGGGGAGACCCAGTACTTC
CDR3aa: CASSYSNPGETQYF

j_gene: TRBJ2-7
d_gene: -
v_gene: TRBV3-1/TRBV3-2
abundance: -
CDR3nt: TGTGCCAGCAGCCAAGATTCGGCAGGATTTTACGAGCAGTACTTC
CDR3aa: CASSQDSAGFYEQYF

j_gene: TRBJ1-2
d_gene: TRBD1
v_gene: TRBV6-2/TRBV6-3
abundance: few
CDR3nt: TGTGCCAGCAGTTACCCCACGACAGGGGAAGTTGGCTACACCTTC
CDR3aa: CASSYPTTGEVGYTF

j_gene: TRBJ2-1
d_gene: TRBD1
v_gene: TRBV27
abundance: once
CDR3nt: TGTGCCAGCAGCCCCGGGACAGGGATCCTCAATGAGCAGTTCTTC
CDR3aa: CASSPGTGILNEQFF

j_gene: TRBJ2-7
d_gene: TRBD2
v_gene: TRBV19
abundance: -
CDR3nt: TGTGCCAGTAGTATTCTCCTAGCGGGCGAGCAGTACTTC
CDR3aa: CASSILLAGEQYF

j_gene: TRBJ2-3
d_gene: TRBD1
v_gene: TRBV5-1
abundance: -
CDR3nt: TGCGCCAGCAGCCCTCGACAGGGAACTAGCACAGATACGCAGTATTTT
CDR3aa: CASSPRQGTSTDTQYF

j_gene: TRBJ1-2
d_gene: -
v_gene: TRBV28
abundance: -
CDR3nt: TGTGCTGCGCTGGGACTAAAAGGCGGCTACACCTTC
CDR3aa: CAALGLKGGYTF

j_gene: TRBJ1-6
d_gene: TRBD1
v_gene: TRBV7-9
abundance: few
CDR3nt: TGTGCCAGCAGACTGGGACAGGCGATGGGTTCACCCCTCCACTTT
CDR3aa: CASRLGQAMGSPLHF

j_gene: TRBJ1-2
d_gene: -
v_gene: TRBV4-1
abundance: -
CDR3nt: TGCGCCAGCAGCCAAGATCCCCCAGGGGCCCTCTCTAACTATGGCTACACCTTC
CDR3aa: CASSQDPPGALSNYGYTF

j_gene: TRBJ1-4
d_gene: TRBD1
v_gene: TRBV3-1/TRBV3-2
abundance: -
CDR3nt: TGTGCCAGCAGCCAAGAGAGGGGGCAGGATAATGAAAAACTGTTTTTT
CDR3aa: CASSQERGQDNEKLFF

j_gene: TRBJ2-5
d_gene: TRBD1
v_gene: TRBV24-1
abundance: -
CDR3nt: TGTGCCACCTCGGCAGACAGGGCATTTGAGACCCAGTACTTC
CDR3aa: CATSADRAFETQYF

j_gene: TRBJ1-2
d_gene: -
v_gene: TRBV9
abundance: -
CDR3nt: TGTGCCAGCAGCGTCTTGGACTCTCCAGTCGGCTACACCTTC
CDR3aa: CASSVLDSPVGYTF

j_gene: TRBJ1-5
d_gene: -
v_gene: TRBV28
abundance: -
CDR3nt: TGTGCCAGCAGTTCTCATCAGGGTAGCAATCAGCCCCAGCATTTT
CDR3aa: CASSSHQGSNQPQHF

j_gene: TRBJ2-2
d_gene: TRBD2
v_gene: TRBV7-2
abundance: -
CDR3nt: TGTGCCAGCAGCCCAGGTGGGGGGGACACCGGGGAGCTGTTTTTT
CDR3aa: CASSPGGGDTGELFF

j_gene: TRBJ1-2
d_gene: -
v_gene: TRBV23-1
abundance: -
CDR3nt: TGCGCCAGCAGTCCCGCGTATGGCTACACCTTC
CDR3aa: CASSPAYGYTF

j_gene: TRBJ2-1
d_gene: -
v_gene: TRBV2
abundance: -
CDR3nt: TGTGCCAGCAGTGGAGTGGAGAATGAGCAGTTCTTC
CDR3aa: CASSGVENEQFF

j_gene: TRBJ1-1
d_gene: TRBD1
v_gene: TRBV7-9
abundance: few
CDR3nt: TGTGCCAGCACAGCGACAGGGTCGAACACTGAAGCTTTCTTT
CDR3aa: CASTATGSNTEAFF

j_gene: TRBJ2-3
d_gene: -
v_gene: TRBV6-6
abundance: -
CDR3nt: TGTGCCAGCAGGCAATACAGGGATTCAGATACGCAGTATTTT
CDR3aa: CASRQYRDSDTQYF

j_gene: TRBJ1-6
d_gene: -
v_gene: TRBV13
abundance: -
CDR3nt: TGTGCCAGCAGCTTATCGGGGGGCGGTTTTAATTCACCCCTCCACTTT
CDR3aa: CASSLSGGGFNSPLHF

j_gene: TRBJ2-3
d_gene: TRBD1
v_gene: TRBV7-9
abundance: -
CDR3nt: TGTGCCAGCAGCTTGACAGGGGAAACAGATACGCAGTATTTT
CDR3aa: CASSLTGETDTQYF

j_gene: TRBJ2-2
d_gene: TRBD2
v_gene: TRBV5-6
abundance: -
CDR3nt: TGTGCCAGCAGCTTGGGCGGGAGGGGCACCGGGGAGCTGTTTTTT
CDR3aa: CASSLGGRGTGELFF

j_gene: TRBJ2-5
d_gene: TRBD2
v_gene: TRBV5-8
abundance: once
CDR3nt: TGTGCCAGCAGCCCGACCTATAGCGGGAGGGCCCAAGAGACCCAGTACTTC
CDR3aa: CASSPTYSGRAQETQYF

j_gene: TRBJ2-3
d_gene: TRBD2
v_gene: TRBV19
abundance: few
CDR3nt: TGTGCCAGTACTGGACTAGCGACAGATACGCAGTATTTT
CDR3aa: CASTGLATDTQYF

j_gene: TRBJ2-7
d_gene: -
v_gene: TRBV5-1
abundance: -
CDR3nt: TGCGCCAGCAGCTTACTCGGGACATATGACGAGCAGTACTTC
CDR3aa: CASSLLGTYDEQYF

j_gene: TRBJ2-1
d_gene: TRBD2
v_gene: TRBV5-1
abundance: -
CDR3nt: TGCGCCAGCAGCTTGGGCTCTAGCGGGAATTACAATGAGCAGTTCTTC
CDR3aa: CASSLGSSGNYNEQFF

j_gene: TRBJ1-6
d_gene: -
v_gene: TRBV30
abundance: -
CDR3nt: TGTGCCTGGAGGGGGACACAAGATTCACCCCTCCACTTT
CDR3aa: CAWRGTQDSPLHF

j_gene: TRBJ2-7
d_gene: TRBD2
v_gene: TRBV19
abundance: -
CDR3nt: TGTGCCAGTAGGCAGATAGCGGGAGTCCCCTACGAGCAGTACTTC
CDR3aa: CASRQIAGVPYEQYF

j_gene: TRBJ1-2
d_gene: TRBD1
v_gene: TRBV7-2
abundance: few
CDR3nt: TGTGCCAGCAGCTTCACAGGGACAGCACCCTATGGCTACACCTTC
CDR3aa: CASSFTGTAPYGYTF

j_gene: TRBJ2-1
d_gene: -
v_gene: TRBV7-6
abundance: -
CDR3nt: TGTGCCAGCAGCTTAGCGTGGGCGGGTGAGCAGTTCTTC
CDR3aa: CASSLAWAGEQFF

j_gene: TRBJ1-1
d_gene: TRBD1
v_gene: TRBV4-1
abundance: -
CDR3nt: TGCGCCAGCAGCCAGACAGGGCGGGTTACTGAAGCTTTCTTT
CDR3aa: CASSQTGRVTEAFF

j_gene: TRBJ1-5
d_gene: TRBD1
v_gene: TRBV19
abundance: -
CDR3nt: TGTGCCAGTAGTTTTCCAGGGGGCGGTCAGCCCCAGCATTTT
CDR3aa: CASSFPGGGQPQHF

j_gene: TRBJ2-2
d_gene: -
v_gene: TRBV3-1/TRBV3-2
abundance: -
CDR3nt: TGTGCCAGCAGTGAGAGGCTTTTGAACACCGGGGAGCTGTTTTTT
CDR3aa: CASSERLLNTGELFF

j_gene: TRBJ1-2
d_gene: -
v_gene: TRBV9
abundance: few
CDR3nt: TGTGCCAGCAGCGTAGCGTCAGGGGAGGGCTACACCTTC
CDR3aa: CASSVASGEGYTF

j_gene: TRBJ2-4
d_gene: -
v_gene: TRBV6-1
abundance: -
CDR3nt: TGTGCCAGCAGTGATCAGGGAAGGGACATTCAGTACTTC
CDR3aa: CASSDQGRDIQYF

j_gene: TRBJ1-6
d_gene: TRBD1
v_gene: TRBV9
abundance: -
CDR3nt: TGTGCCAGCAGCGTAGGAGGGACAGGGAATTCACCCCTCCACTTT
CDR3aa: CASSVGGTGNSPLHF

j_gene: TRBJ2-7
d_gene: TRBD1
v_gene: TRBV18
abundance: -
CDR3nt: TGTGCCAGCTCACCTGCCGGGACAGGGCTTCTAAGCGAGCAGTACTTC
CDR3aa: CASSPAGTGLLSEQYF

j_gene: TRBJ2-7
d_gene: TRBD2
v_gene: TRBV6-2/TRBV6-3
abundance: -
CDR3nt: TGTGCCAGCAGTTCGGGGGGGCACGAGCAGTACTTC
CDR3aa: CASSSGGHEQYF

j_gene: TRBJ2-5
d_gene: -
v_gene: TRBV7-8
abundance: -
CDR3nt: TGTGCCAGCAGCCGGACCCGGGAGAGAGGAGTTAGACCCCAAGAGACCCAGTACTTC
CDR3aa: CASSRTRERGVRPQETQYF

j_gene: TRBJ1-6
d_gene: TRBD1
v_gene: TRBV6-5
abundance: -
CDR3nt: TGTGCCAGCAGTTTACCGGACAGGGGGTACACCCTCCACTTT
CDR3aa: CASSLPDRGYTLHF

j_gene: TRBJ2-3
d_gene: TRBD2
v_gene: TRBV9
abundance: -
CDR3nt: TGTGCCAGCAGCGTAGGCAGCGGGGTTACGCAGTATTTT
CDR3aa: CASSVGSGVTQYF

j_gene: TRBJ2-3
d_gene: TRBD2
v_gene: TRBV19
abundance: many
CDR3nt: TGTGCCAGTAGTAGGTCAGCGGGGGCAGGAGATACGCAGTATTTT
CDR3aa: CASSRSAGAGDTQYF

j_gene: TRBJ1-3
d_gene: -
v_gene: TRBV30
abundance: -
CDR3nt: TGTGCCTGGTATGACAACCAATCTGGAAACACCATATATTTT
CDR3aa: CAWYDNQSGNTIYF